What follows describes a single T cell receptor beta chain. Its target is unknown. This CDR3 has 13 amino acids. Sequencing targeted expressed TCRB transcripts, as all isolated RNA had been reverse transcribed. Data came from immunoSEQ multiplex PCR; TCRdb stores just in-frame clones and leaves some out. The table includes some 900,000 clones, roughly 15% detected once. This record comes from a study of beta chain features in type 1 diabetes. Study-level information: Healthy donors and patients had similar age, gender and cell yields.

Study-wide points: Within the patient group, naive, central memory and Treg TCRB repertoires appeared more similar to each other than within healthy donors. There was a possibility that cDNA sequencing over-represented cells with high TCR expression.

The rearrangement uses TRBV21-1 and TRBJ2-1; the table calls TRBD1, which could not be checked here. TRBV21-1 is given as a pseudogene. The clonotype comes from a woman aged 18-30 years in good health. Material: naive CD4+ T cells from blood. In DNA form, the CDR3 reads TGTGCCAGCAGCAAAGGGGCGAGGGGGCCCAGATTCTTC. It yields the protein CASSKGARGPRFF.